This is a list of T cell receptor beta chains from one sample in a study of T cell responses to AZD1222 COVID-19 vaccine. Generated by immunoSEQ multiplex PCR, the TCRdb table keeps only in-frame clones and is missing some. This table has roughly 180,000 clones, 80% to 90% appearing once. The sample consisted of peripheral blood, taken on day 0 of AZD1222 vaccination. The receptors stem from an adult in good health. The conserved cysteine and the conserved F or W are not part of the CDR3 here. Fields, in order: J gene, CDR3 length, V gene, CDR3 protein.

TRBJ2-3,13,TRBV28,ASSSSGGAGGTQY
TRBJ2-3,12,TRBV27,ASSRVGPADTQY
TRBJ1-6,12,TRBV19,ASSILVGDSPLH
TRBJ1-5,14,TRBV6-2/TRBV6-3,ASSYGGARGNQPQH
TRBJ2-3,13,TRBV12-5,ASGFGGGGTDTQY
TRBJ1-5,15,TRBV7-8,ASSLVPRQNSNQPQH
TRBJ2-3,13,TRBV7-6,ASSPGTGGTDTQY
TRBJ2-3,13,TRBV9,ASSPWTGATDTQY
TRBJ1-6,13,TRBV9,ASSETGQGGSPLH
TRBJ2-7,12,TRBV5-1,ASSLGDRGYEQY
TRBJ2-5,12,TRBV13,ASSETGEQETQY
TRBJ1-5,14,TRBV24-1,ATSGFRVRTRQPQH
TRBJ1-2,11,TRBV6-5,ASAFQGFYGYT
TRBJ1-2,13,TRBV11-2,ASTSWEEGASGYT
TRBJ2-7,12,TRBV7-2,ASSVRQGAGEQY
TRBJ2-5,11,TRBV7-9,ASNERRGETQY
TRBJ2-1,14,TRBV9,ASSVVVGAGANEQF
TRBJ2-2,12,TRBV4-2,ASSARGVAGELF
TRBJ2-4,11,TRBV19,ASSIVEGDIQY
TRBJ1-2,13,TRBV27,ASSLGPDRVYGYT
TRBJ2-5,10,TRBV3-1/TRBV3-2,ASSQERDTQY
TRBJ2-7,12,TRBV28,ASSPGTLAYEQY
TRBJ1-3,10,TRBV6-5,ASSPNLDTIY
TRBJ2-7,13,TRBV6-2/TRBV6-3,ASSYEQGRDYEQY
TRBJ1-5,13,TRBV7-8,ASSLVLGSNQPQH
TRBJ1-2,10,TRBV11-2,ASSLDRTGYT
TRBJ2-7,14,TRBV29-1,SVEDVGGLSSYEQY
TRBJ2-3,13,TRBV4-3,ASSQEPLGADTQY
TRBJ2-2,12,TRBV10-2,ASRGHPAAGELF
TRBJ1-1,14,TRBV6-5,ASSLNREYWNTEAF
TRBJ2-3,11,TRBV20-1,SASTGGDGTQY
TRBJ2-3,13,TRBV12-5,ASGLVMGATDTQY
TRBJ1-2,10,TRBV9,ASSGSGFGYT
TRBJ1-3,13,TRBV13,ASTTTRHSGNTIY
TRBJ2-4,14,TRBV6-1,ASSALAAYRKNIQY
TRBJ1-2,12,TRBV4-3,ASSQETGHYGYT
TRBJ1-5,14,TRBV28,ASSLTRQGLTQPQH
TRBJ2-1,14,TRBV2,ASSDLGGGAKNEQF
TRBJ1-1,13,TRBV28,ASSRPGVLNTEAF
TRBJ2-2,12,TRBV15,ATSRLGGSGELF
TRBJ2-7,12,TRBV20-1,SASRSIWSYEQY
TRBJ1-6,13,TRBV12-5,ASGRDTPRGSPLH
TRBJ1-1,9,TRBV6-5,ASGRGTEAF
TRBJ2-1,14,TRBV24-1,ATSDGLGTGHNEQF
TRBJ1-3,11,TRBV4-1,ASSPGRGNTIY
TRBJ2-7,14,TRBV5-4,ASSLDHRGEGYEQY
TRBJ2-3,13,TRBV27,ASSLEAYSTDTQY
TRBJ1-2,11,TRBV30,AWRGQNNYGYT
TRBJ1-6,15,TRBV30,AWSGGATGTLQSPLH
TRBJ2-2,12,TRBV7-6,ASTTFTNTGELF
TRBJ2-7,13,TRBV6-4,ASSVGDSTFYEQY
TRBJ1-1,12,TRBV5-5,ASSLDPGNTEAF